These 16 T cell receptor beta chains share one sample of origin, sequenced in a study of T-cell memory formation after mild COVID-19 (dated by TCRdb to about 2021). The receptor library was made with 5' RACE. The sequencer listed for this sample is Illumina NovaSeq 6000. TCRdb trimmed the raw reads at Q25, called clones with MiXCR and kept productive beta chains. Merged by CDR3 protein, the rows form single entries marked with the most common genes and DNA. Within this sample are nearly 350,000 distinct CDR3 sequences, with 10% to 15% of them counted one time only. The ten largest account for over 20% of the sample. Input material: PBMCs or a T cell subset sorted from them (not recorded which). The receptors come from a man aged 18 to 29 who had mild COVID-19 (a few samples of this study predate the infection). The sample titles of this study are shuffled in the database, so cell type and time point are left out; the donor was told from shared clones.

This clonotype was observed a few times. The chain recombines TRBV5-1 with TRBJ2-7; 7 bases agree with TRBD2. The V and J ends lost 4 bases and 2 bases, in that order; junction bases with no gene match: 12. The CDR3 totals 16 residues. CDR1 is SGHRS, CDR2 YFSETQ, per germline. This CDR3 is CASSLIGGGVTYEQYF. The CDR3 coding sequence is TGCGCCAGCAGCCTTATAGGCGGGGGAGTAACCTACGAGCAGTACTTC.

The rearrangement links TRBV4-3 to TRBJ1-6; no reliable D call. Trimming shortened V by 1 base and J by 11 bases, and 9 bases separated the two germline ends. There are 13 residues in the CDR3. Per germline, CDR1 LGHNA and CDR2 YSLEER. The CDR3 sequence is CASSQGPRTPLHF. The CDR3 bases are TGCGCCAGCAGCCAAGGCCCGAGAACACCCCTCCACTTT.

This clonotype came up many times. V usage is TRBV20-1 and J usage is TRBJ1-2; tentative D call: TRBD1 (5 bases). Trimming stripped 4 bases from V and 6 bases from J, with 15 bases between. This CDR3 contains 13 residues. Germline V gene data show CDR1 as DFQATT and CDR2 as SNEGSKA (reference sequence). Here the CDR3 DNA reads TGCAGTGCTATAGGGTCGGGGGGGAATGGCTACACCTTC. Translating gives CSAIGSGGNGYTF.

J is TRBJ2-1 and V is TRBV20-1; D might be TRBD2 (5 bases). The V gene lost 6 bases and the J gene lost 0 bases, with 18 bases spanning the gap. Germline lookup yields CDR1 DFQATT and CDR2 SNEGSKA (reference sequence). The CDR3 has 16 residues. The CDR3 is CSAPPPDYVSYNEQFF. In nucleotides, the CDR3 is TGCAGTGCACCTCCCCCAGACTACGTCTCCTACAATGAGCAGTTCTTC.

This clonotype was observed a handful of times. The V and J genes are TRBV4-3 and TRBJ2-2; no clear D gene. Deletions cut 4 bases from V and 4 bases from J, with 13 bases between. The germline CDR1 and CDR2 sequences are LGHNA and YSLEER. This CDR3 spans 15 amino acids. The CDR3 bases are TGCGCCAGCAGCCGACGGGCCTCTAGCACCGGGGAGCTGTTTTTT. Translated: CASSRRASSTGELFF.

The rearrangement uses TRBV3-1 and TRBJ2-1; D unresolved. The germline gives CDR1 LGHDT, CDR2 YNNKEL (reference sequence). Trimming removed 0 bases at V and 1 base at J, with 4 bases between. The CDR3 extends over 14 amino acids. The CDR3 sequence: CASSQDSSYNEQFF. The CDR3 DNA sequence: TGTGCCAGCAGCCAAGACTCTTCCTACAATGAGCAGTTCTTC.

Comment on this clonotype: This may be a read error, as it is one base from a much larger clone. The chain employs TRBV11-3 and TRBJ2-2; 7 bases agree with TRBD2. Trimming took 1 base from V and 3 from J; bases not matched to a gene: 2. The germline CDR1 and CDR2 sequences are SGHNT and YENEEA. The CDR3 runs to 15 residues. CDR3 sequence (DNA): TGTGCCAGCAGCTTAGTGCTAGCGGACACCGGGGAGCTGTTTTTT. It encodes CASSLVLADTGELFF.

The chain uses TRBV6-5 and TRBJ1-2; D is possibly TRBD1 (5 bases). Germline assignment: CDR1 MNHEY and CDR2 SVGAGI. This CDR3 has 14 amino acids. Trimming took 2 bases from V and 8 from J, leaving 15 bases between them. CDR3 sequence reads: CASSYPGGVGGYTF. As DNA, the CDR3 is TGTGCCAGCAGTTACCCCGGGGGGGTAGGGGGCTACACCTTC.

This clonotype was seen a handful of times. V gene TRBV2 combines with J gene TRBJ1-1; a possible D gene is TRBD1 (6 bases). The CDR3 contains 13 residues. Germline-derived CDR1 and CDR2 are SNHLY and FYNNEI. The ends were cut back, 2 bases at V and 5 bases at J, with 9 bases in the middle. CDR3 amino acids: CASSEQGRTEAFF. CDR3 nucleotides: TGTGCCAGCAGTGAACAGGGGAGGACTGAAGCTTTCTTT.

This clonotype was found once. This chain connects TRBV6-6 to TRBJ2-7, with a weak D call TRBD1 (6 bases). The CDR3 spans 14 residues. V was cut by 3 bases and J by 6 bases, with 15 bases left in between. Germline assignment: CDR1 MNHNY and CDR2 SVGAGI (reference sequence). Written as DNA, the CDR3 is TGTGCCAGCAGTTATCACACCGGGACAACCGAGCAGTACGTC. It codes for CASSYHTGTTEQYV.

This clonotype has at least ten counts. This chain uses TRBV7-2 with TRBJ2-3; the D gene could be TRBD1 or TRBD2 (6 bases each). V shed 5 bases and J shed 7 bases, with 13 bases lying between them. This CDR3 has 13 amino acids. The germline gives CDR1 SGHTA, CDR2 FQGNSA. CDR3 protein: CASSGPGAYTQYF. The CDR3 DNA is TGTGCCAGCAGCGGACCGGGGGCGTATACGCAGTATTTT.

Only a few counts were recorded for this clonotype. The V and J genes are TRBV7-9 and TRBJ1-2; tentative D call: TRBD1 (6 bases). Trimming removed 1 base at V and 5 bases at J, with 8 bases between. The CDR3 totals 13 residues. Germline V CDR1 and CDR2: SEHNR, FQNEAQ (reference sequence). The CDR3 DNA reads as TGTGCCAGCAGCTTAGTCGGGACATATGGCTACACCTTC. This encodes CASSLVGTYGYTF. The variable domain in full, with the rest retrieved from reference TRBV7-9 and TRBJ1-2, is DTGVSQNPRHKITKRGQNVTFRCDPISEHNRLYWYRQTLGQGPEFLTYFQNEAQLEKSRLLSDRFSAERPKGSFSTLEIQRTEQGDSAMYLCASSLVGTYGYTFGSGTRLTVV.

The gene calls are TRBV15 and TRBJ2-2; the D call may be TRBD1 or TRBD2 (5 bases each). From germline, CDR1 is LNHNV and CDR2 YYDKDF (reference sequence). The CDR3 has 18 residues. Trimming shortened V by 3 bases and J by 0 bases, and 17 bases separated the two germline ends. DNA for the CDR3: TGTGCCACCAGCAGGGAGCCGGGACGGATGACGAACACCGGGGAGCTGTTTTTT. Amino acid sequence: CATSREPGRMTNTGELFF.

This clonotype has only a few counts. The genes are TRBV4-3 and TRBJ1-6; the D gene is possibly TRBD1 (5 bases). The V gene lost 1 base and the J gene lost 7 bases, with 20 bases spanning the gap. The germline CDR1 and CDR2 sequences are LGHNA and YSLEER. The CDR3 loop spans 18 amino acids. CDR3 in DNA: TGCGCCAGCAGCCAAGCCGTAGCCATGGACCGGGGGAATTCACCCCTCCACTTT. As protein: CASSQAVAMDRGNSPLHF.

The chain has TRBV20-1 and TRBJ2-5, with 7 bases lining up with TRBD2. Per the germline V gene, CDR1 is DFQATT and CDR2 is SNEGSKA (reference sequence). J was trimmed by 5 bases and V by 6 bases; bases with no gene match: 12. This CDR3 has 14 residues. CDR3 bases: TGCAGTGCGCCAACCCGGGACTATTGGGAGACCCAGTACTTC. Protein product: CSAPTRDYWETQYF.

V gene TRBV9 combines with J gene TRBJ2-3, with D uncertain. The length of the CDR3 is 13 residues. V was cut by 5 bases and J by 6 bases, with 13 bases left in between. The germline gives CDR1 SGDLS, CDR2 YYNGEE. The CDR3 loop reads CASRRGRADTQYF. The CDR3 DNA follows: TGTGCCAGCAGACGCGGTCGGGCGGATACGCAGTATTTT.